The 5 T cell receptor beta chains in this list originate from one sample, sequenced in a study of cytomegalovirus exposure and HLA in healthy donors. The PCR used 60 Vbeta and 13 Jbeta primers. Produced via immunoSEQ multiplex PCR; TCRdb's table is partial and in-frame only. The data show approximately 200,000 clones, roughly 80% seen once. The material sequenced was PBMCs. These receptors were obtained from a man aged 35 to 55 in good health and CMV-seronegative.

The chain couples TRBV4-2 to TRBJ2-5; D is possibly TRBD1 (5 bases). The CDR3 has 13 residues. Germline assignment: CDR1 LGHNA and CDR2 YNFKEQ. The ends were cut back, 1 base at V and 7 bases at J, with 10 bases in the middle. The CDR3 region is CASSQAREGTQYF. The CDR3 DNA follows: TGTGCCAGCAGCCAAGCCAGGGAAGGGACCCAGTACTTC.

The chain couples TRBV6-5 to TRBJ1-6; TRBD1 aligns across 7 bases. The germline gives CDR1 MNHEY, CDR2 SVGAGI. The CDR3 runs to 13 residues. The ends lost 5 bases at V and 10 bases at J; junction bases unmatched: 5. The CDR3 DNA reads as TGTGCCAGCAGTCGACAGGGTCGGTCACCCCTCCACTTT. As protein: CASSRQGRSPLHF.

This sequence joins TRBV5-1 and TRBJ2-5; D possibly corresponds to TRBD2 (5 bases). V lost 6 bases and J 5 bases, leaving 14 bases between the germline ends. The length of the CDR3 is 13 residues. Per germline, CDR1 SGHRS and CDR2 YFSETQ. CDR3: CASTNIGGETQYF. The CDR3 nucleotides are TGCGCCAGCACGAACATAGGAGGCGAGACCCAGTACTTC. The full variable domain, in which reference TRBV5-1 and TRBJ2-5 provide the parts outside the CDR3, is KAGVTQTPRYLIKTRGQQVTLSCSPISGHRSVSWYQQTPGQGLQFLFEYFSETQRNKGNFPGRFSGRQFSNSRSEMNVSTLELGDSALYLCASTNIGGETQYFGPGTRLLVL.

CDR3: CAWRQTYGYTF. CDR3 bases: TGTGCCTGGAGGCAGACTTATGGCTACACCTTC. The chain links TRBV30 to TRBJ1-2; no reliable D call. From germline, CDR1 is GTSNPN and CDR2 SVGIG (reference sequence). Trimming removed 3 bases from V and 5 bases from J, with 7 bases in between. This CDR3 has 11 amino acids.

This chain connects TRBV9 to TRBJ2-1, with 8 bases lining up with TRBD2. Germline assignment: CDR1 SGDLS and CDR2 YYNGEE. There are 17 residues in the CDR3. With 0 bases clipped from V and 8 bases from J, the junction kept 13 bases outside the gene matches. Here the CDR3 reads CASSVEDMAGGNDEQFF. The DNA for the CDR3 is TGTGCCAGCAGCGTAGAGGATATGGCGGGAGGTAATGATGAGCAGTTCTTC.